The TCR beta chain under discussion was sequenced for a study of cytomegalovirus exposure and HLA in healthy donors (dated by TCRdb to the late 2010s). Background for the entire study: A later analysis indicated that the 95 to 150 validation repertoires were generated on the platform also employed for the 650 to 850 repertoires of the first cohort. The study aimed to test whether cataloging public T cell receptors could reveal signatures of past pathogen exposure. Besides the first cohort of 550 to 750 subjects, a separate validation cohort made up of roughly 120 different subjects was used. High-throughput TCR immunosequencing, statistical association of individual TCRs with disease status, and machine learning were combined to predict cytomegalovirus infection status.

To note about this clone: The target of this receptor is not known. No much larger clonotype is one base removed from it; base qualities were not supplied.

Libraries were made using the immunoSEQ multiplex PCR assay. The authors' analysis ran thus. A statistical classification framework was built to diagnose cytomegalovirus status from the catalog of TCR beta chain sequences. The table was pulled from immuneACCESS by TCRdb, which kept in-frame rearrangements only. Such tables lose some clones; where checked, under half of the loss comes from unresolved V genes, and the rest has no known cause. V, J and clone size were drawn from that table, and D and trimming were deduced from the DNA. This sample holds 86,000 or so clones; almost 97% were observed only once. Roughly 1.6% of the sample is taken by the ten largest. Donors formed part of the validation cohort, which comprised 120 subjects and was distinct from the first cohort of under 800 subjects. Based on the germline V gene (reference sequence), the CDR1 and CDR2 sequences are MNHEY and SMNVEV. The CDR3, cysteine through phenylalanine, is 13 amino acids long. The read is trimmed to its CDR3 DNA, 39 bases read in frame from base 1. V is cut by 4 bases and J by 0 bases, and the space between the germline ends is 5 bases.

The study at large found these results: A total of fewer than 200 TCR beta chains were listed by the study as associated with cytomegalovirus. A few of the identified cytomegalovirus-associated TCR beta chains were confirmed in vitro to be specific for cytomegalovirus antigens. The classifier was reported to diagnose cytomegalovirus status with high specificity and sensitivity in both the original and validation cohorts. Of the cluster scores, approximately 95% were above 0 in a later analysis, which found that TCRs clustered in the first cohort also tended to co-occur in the approximately 130 validation repertoires. The authors suggested that the approach could potentially be extended to other disease states and immunological phenotypes. All 120 or so repertoires were used to score co-occurrence in the validation cohort in a later analysis, because that analysis had no HLA typing for the cohort. Most TCR sequences were observed very rarely across donors, whereas some public TCRs were present in many individuals.

This clonotype originated in a young man in good health and CMV-seropositive. The receptor chain draws on TRBV27 and TRBJ2-3, with no D gene named confidently. Source material: PBMCs. The nucleotide sequence is given as TGTGCCAGCAGTTCAGGCAGCACAGATACGCAGTATTTT. It encodes CASSSGSTDTQYF.